This record looks at one T cell receptor (beta chain) sequence and its context. Its antigen is unknown. V was shortened by 7 bases and J by 0 bases, with 10 bases between the two germline ends. From germline, CDR1 is MNHNS and CDR2 SASEGT. This CDR3 has 14 amino acids. The donors were part of the validation cohort of more than 90 subjects. That cohort was separate from the first cohort, which comprised under 700 subjects. Clones were read by immunoSEQ multiplex PCR, and TCRdb kept only the in-frame ones, dropping some. The sample contains under 75,000 clones, 85% to 95% of which appear only once. The data belong to a study of cytomegalovirus exposure and HLA in healthy donors. Findings and limits, study-wide: First-cohort TCR clusters tended to co-occur in the approximately 130 validation repertoires, a later analysis found. Reports described diagnosis of cytomegalovirus status by the classifier as highly specific and sensitive. Cytomegalovirus association was assigned to more than 150 TCR beta chains.

This receptor was obtained from a woman aged 18-30 years in good health and CMV-seropositive. The specimen was PBMCs. The V gene is TRBV6-1, the J gene TRBJ2-1; D remains ambiguous. The CDR3 region is CASKSPSSYNEQFF. In nucleotides, the CDR3 is TGTGCCAGCAAGAGCCCAAGCTCCTACAATGAGCAGTTCTTC.